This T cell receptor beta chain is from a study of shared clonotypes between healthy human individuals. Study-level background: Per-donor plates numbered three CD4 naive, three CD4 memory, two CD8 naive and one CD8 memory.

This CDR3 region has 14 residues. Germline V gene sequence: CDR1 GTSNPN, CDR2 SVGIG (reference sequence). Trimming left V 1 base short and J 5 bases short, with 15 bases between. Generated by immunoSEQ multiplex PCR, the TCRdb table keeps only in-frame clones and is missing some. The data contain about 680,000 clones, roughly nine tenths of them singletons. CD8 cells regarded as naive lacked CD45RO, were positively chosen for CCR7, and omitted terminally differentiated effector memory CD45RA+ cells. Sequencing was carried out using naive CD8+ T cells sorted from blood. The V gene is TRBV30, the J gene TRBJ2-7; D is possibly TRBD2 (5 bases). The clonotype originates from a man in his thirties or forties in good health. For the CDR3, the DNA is TGTGCCTGGAGTGAAGGACGGGGAGATGACGAGCAGTACTTC. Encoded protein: CAWSEGRGDDEQYF.